This paragraph covers one TCR beta chain sequence. As yet, its antigen is unknown. Method: immunoSEQ multiplex PCR; TCRdb's copy keeps in-frame clones and lacks some. The sample contains 30,000 to 40,000 clones, more than 70% of which appear only once. There are 13 residues in the CDR3. In germline, CDR1 is SGHNT, CDR2 YYREEE (reference sequence). Trimming stripped 2 bases from V and 4 bases from J, with 9 bases between. This specimen belongs to a study of radiotherapy plus CTLA-4 blockade in lung cancer. Study-level information: 18% of patients responded objectively, and roughly 30% achieved disease control.

General study findings and limits: In blood, early T cell clone dynamics reportedly predicted response best, together with interferon-beta. Peripheral blood showed expansion of tumor-derived TCR clones after radiotherapy and ipilimumab.

The sample in question was peripheral blood, obtained from a patient treated with radiotherapy plus ipilimumab. The clonotype was recovered from a human donor with non-small cell lung cancer whose response to radiotherapy plus ipilimumab could not be evaluated. The rearrangement uses TRBV5-4 and TRBJ1-2; perhaps TRBD1 as D (5 bases). Here the CDR3 reads CASSFDSRYGYTF. The CDR3 nucleotides read TGTGCCAGCAGCTTCGACAGCCGCTATGGCTACACCTTC.